A single sample gave rise to the 21 T cell receptor beta chains below, sequenced in a study of T cells in women clearing cervical HPV infection. Clones were read by immunoSEQ multiplex PCR, and TCRdb kept only the in-frame ones, dropping some. Its table lists 25,000 to 35,000 clones. The sequencing sample was made of blood buffy coat. The receptors come from a woman aged 18 to 75 with a cervical HPV16 infection that either progressed to CIN3+ or cleared (not recorded which).

Concerning this clone: Sequencing ends 3 residues short of the CDR3 end; the germline J gene provides the rest. The rearrangement joins TRBV18 to TRBJ2-1; no clear D. Trimming stripped 6 bases from V and 0 bases from J, with 12 bases between. This CDR3 is 15 amino acids long. CDR1 KGHSH and CDR2 LQKENI come from the germline V gene. The CDR3 reads CASSAGFSSYNEQFF. Incomplete CDR3 DNA: TGTGCCAGCTCGGCAGGTTTTAGCTCCTACAATGAG.

This clone counts as medium-sized by frequency. The observed sequence ends 3 residues before the CDR3 terminus, with the missing tail filled in from the germline J gene. The chain is built from TRBV10-3 and TRBJ2-4; possibly TRBD1 for D (5 bases). Germline CDR1 reads ENHRY; CDR2 reads SYGVKD. The CDR3 length is 15 residues. V lost 3 bases, J lost 4 bases, and 13 bases lay in between. The CDR3 is CAISDFVAGKNIQYF. The sequenced CDR3 bases are TGTGCCATCAGTGACTTTGTGGCAGGGAAAAACATT.

To note about this clone: The DNA ends 3 residues before the CDR3 does, and the rest of the CDR3 is filled in from the germline J gene. V and J are TRBV7-6 and TRBJ2-3, with TRBD1 identical over 9 bases. The V gene's germline CDR1 is SGHVS and CDR2 FNYEAQ. CDR3 size: 15 residues. The covered CDR3 bases are TGTGCCAGCAGCCGCCCCGGGACAGGGCTAGAGACG. It encodes CASSRPGTGLET. The whole CDR3 protein reads CASSRPGTGLETQYF.

Points on this clone: The read gets to within 3 residues of the CDR3 end, and the germline J gene fills in the rest. The rearrangement uses TRBV30 and TRBJ1-1, with a possible D match to TRBD1 (5 bases). This CDR3 spans 14 amino acids. Germline V gene sequence: CDR1 GTSNPN, CDR2 SVGIG (reference sequence). Trimming removed 7 bases at V and 5 bases at J, with 20 bases between. CDR3 DNA, as far as it was read: TGTGCCTCCTCAAGGGGTTTTCTGGGGACTGAA. Its protein is CASSRGFLGTE. The CDR3 as a whole reads CASSRGFLGTEAFF. The full variable domain, completed using reference TRBV30 and TRBJ1-1, is SQTIHQWPATLVQPVGSPLSLECTVEGTSNPNLYWYRQAAGRGLQLLFYSVGIGQISSEVPQNLSASRPQDRQFILSSKKLLLSDSGFYLCASSRGFLGTEAFFGQGTRLTVV.

Remarks on this clone: The DNA ends 3 residues before the CDR3 does, and the rest of the CDR3 is filled in from the germline J gene. V is TRBV15 and J is TRBJ2-3, with D tentatively TRBD2 (7 bases). Germline V lookup: CDR1 LNHNV, CDR2 YYDKDF (reference sequence). The CDR3 runs 15 residues. V was clipped by 6 bases and J by 6 bases, with 19 bases between them. The sequenced part of the CDR3 DNA is TGTGCCACCAGGGAACTAGCGCGGGGGCCCGATACG. It yields the protein CATRELARGPDT. The CDR3, in full, reads CATRELARGPDTQYF. The variable domain in full, with the rest retrieved from reference TRBV15 and TRBJ2-3, is DAMVIQNPRYQVTQFGKPVTLSCSQTLNHNVMYWYQQKSSQAPKLLFHYYDKDFNNEADTPDNFQSRRPNTSFCFLDIRSPGLGDTAMYLCATRELARGPDTQYFGPGTRLTVL.

As regards this clone: The CDR3 goes on 3 residues after the read ends, and that part is filled in from the germline J gene. This chain connects TRBV10-3 to TRBJ2-2; TRBD2 matches at 8 bases. Germline CDR1 ENHRY, CDR2 SYGVKD. V shed 8 bases, J shed 0 bases, and the junction held 5 bases outside the gene matches. The CDR3 sequence is 15 residues long. The CDR3 region is CAISGGASNTGELFF. CDR3 DNA, as far as it was read: TGTGCCATCTCGGGAGGGGCCTCGAACACCGGGGAG.

Comments on this clone: The read terminates 3 residues before the CDR3 end, so the remaining end is supplied by the germline J gene. V usage is TRBV7-3 and J usage is TRBJ2-1; D unresolved. V lost 5 bases to trimming and J lost 8 bases, with 13 bases between them. The length of the CDR3 is 13 residues. Germline CDR1 reads SGHTA; CDR2 reads FQGTGA. CDR3 loop: CASSIQSADEQFF. CDR3 DNA (partial): TGTGCCAGCAGCATTCAAAGCGCCGATGAG.

Comment on this clone: The sequenced fragment ends 3 residues before the CDR3 boundary, so the rest is inferred from the germline J gene. This chain uses TRBV5-1 with TRBJ2-5; TRBD1 aligns across 8 bases. Trimming cost V 5 bases and J 4 bases; bases outside gene matches: 4. The germline gives CDR1 SGHRS, CDR2 YFSETQ. This CDR3 is built from 13 residues. The CDR3 bases that were read are TGCGCCAGCAGTCAGGGGGCGCGAGAGACC. It is translated as CASSQGARET. The full CDR3 sequence reads CASSQGARETQYF.

As regards this clone: From the germline J gene comes the end of the CDR3, since the read stops 3 residues before it. The genes are TRBV7-6 and TRBJ2-2; D gene uncertain. The CDR3 has 14 residues. CDR1 SGHVS and CDR2 FNYEAQ come from the germline V gene. Trimming left V 4 bases short and J 6 bases short, with 12 bases between. The sequenced part of the CDR3 DNA is TGTGCCAGCAGCTCCGCGGTGGTCCCCGGGGAG. Translating it yields CASSSAVVPGE. The whole CDR3 sequence is CASSSAVVPGELFF.

Comment on this clone: The CDR3 end lies 3 residues beyond the end of the read and is filled in from the germline J gene. This chain joins TRBV29-1 and TRBJ2-1; 9 bases match TRBD2. Germline CDR1 and CDR2: SQVTM and ANQGSEA. The CDR3 sequence is 15 residues long. The ends lost 6 bases at V and 7 bases at J; junction bases unmatched: 13. The sequenced CDR3 bases are TGCAGCGTGAGCGCCACTAGCGGGTCTGAAAATGAG. The encoded protein is CSVSATSGSENE. The CDR3 in full is CSVSATSGSENEQFF.

Concerning this clone itself: Read data end 3 residues before the CDR3 end; the end is taken from the germline J gene. This chain links TRBV19 with TRBJ1-2; D perhaps matches TRBD1 (5 bases). This CDR3 is 17 amino acids long. The germline V gene has CDR1 LNHDA and CDR2 SQIVND (reference sequence). The CDR3 spells CASSPGLAAPSTDTYTF. The CDR3 bases that were read are TGTGCCAGTTCTCCGGGACTAGCGGCGCCGAGCACAGATACC.

CDR3 residues: CASSSIAGATDTQYF. CDR3 DNA, as far as it was read: TGCGCCAGCAGCTCTATAGCGGGGGCCACAGATACG. This sequence joins TRBV5-1 and TRBJ2-3; 9 bases are shared with TRBD2. The CDR3 end falls 3 residues outside the read, so it is completed with the germline J gene. The CDR3 runs 15 residues. In germline, CDR1 is SGHRS, CDR2 YFSETQ. Losses at the gene ends were 3 bases for V and 2 bases for J; bases not matched to a gene: 4.

Worth noting for this clone: Read coverage stops 3 residues before the CDR3 terminus; the germline J gene supplies the remainder. V is TRBV29-1 and J is TRBJ1-4; TRBD1 might be the D (6 bases). CDR1 is SQVTM and CDR2 is ANQGSEA in the germline V gene. There are 16 residues in the CDR3. The CDR3 spells CSVSRDIDSGANVLFF. The DNA read from the CDR3 is TGCAGCGTGAGCCGGGACATAGACTCTGGGGCCAACGTA.

A word on this clone: The CDR3 is cut off 3 residues early in the read; its end comes from the germline J gene. The chain employs TRBV20-1 and TRBJ2-7, with D perhaps TRBD2 (6 bases). Per the germline V gene, CDR1 is DFQATT and CDR2 is SNEGSKA (reference sequence). Trimming took 3 bases from V and 4 from J, leaving 13 bases between them. This CDR3 is built from 13 residues. The CDR3 DNA, read in part, is TGCAGTGCTAGGCCAGTTGGGGGGTACGAG. Translating it yields CSARPVGGYE. The whole CDR3 region reads CSARPVGGYEQYF.

Concerning this clone: The read is 3 residues too short to cover the CDR3 end, so that end is filled in from the germline J gene. The chain employs TRBV29-1 and TRBJ1-1; 8 bases line up with TRBD1. The CDR3 consists of 15 residues. V lost 6 bases to trimming and J lost 3 bases; unmatched junction nucleotides: 12. The germline V gene has CDR1 SQVTM and CDR2 ANQGSEA. The CDR3 is CSVGRTGRGHTEAFF. The sequenced CDR3 bases are TGCAGCGTGGGGAGGACAGGGAGGGGACACACTGAA.

Concerning this clone: The sequence runs out 3 residues before the end of the CDR3; the remainder is reconstructed from the germline J gene. The V call is TRBV5-1, the J call TRBJ2-3, with D perhaps matching TRBD1 (5 bases). From germline, CDR1 is SGHRS and CDR2 YFSETQ. The CDR3 spans 15 residues. The CDR3 loop is CASSFRDYGRLAQYF. Incomplete CDR3 DNA: TGCGCCAGCAGCTTCAGGGATTACGGGCGCTTGGCG.

Notes on this clone: Read coverage stops 3 residues before the CDR3 terminus; the germline J gene supplies the remainder. The chain combines TRBV9 with TRBJ2-1; D is unclear. CDR3 size: 15 residues. CDR1 and CDR2 (germline): SGDLS, YYNGEE. Trimming took off 1 base at V and 2 bases at J, with 10 bases between the two ends. The CDR3 here is CASSVSSETYNEQFF. The CDR3 bases that were read are TGTGCCAGCAGCGTATCGAGCGAGACCTACAATGAG.

With regard to this clone: The CDR3 is cut off 3 residues early in the read; its end comes from the germline J gene. The gene calls are TRBV20-1 and TRBJ1-4, with 7 bases matching TRBD1. Per the germline V gene, CDR1 is DFQATT and CDR2 is SNEGSKA (reference sequence). The V segment lost 6 bases and the J segment 4 bases; nucleotides outside the gene matches: 8. The CDR3 has 14 amino acids. CDR3 sequence: CSAGRGSGNEKLFF. Incomplete CDR3 DNA: TGCAGTGCCGGCAGGGGGTCGGGTAATGAAAAA.

CDR3 bases read: TGCGCCAGCAGCCCCCCAGTCCCCACCTACAATGAG. It codes for CASSPPVPTYNE. The full CDR3 sequence reads CASSPPVPTYNEQFF. The J gene is TRBJ2-1, the V gene TRBV5-1; no definite D call. The read gets to within 3 residues of the CDR3 end, and the germline J gene fills in the rest. The length of the CDR3 is 15 residues. The germline V gene has CDR1 SGHRS and CDR2 YFSETQ. Trimming stripped 4 bases from V and 2 bases from J, with 13 bases between.

To note about this clone: The CDR3 end falls 3 residues outside the read, so it is completed with the germline J gene. The chain combines TRBV19 with TRBJ2-1; TRBD1 aligns across 7 bases. This CDR3 has 14 amino acids. Germline CDR1 and CDR2: LNHDA and SQIVND (reference sequence). V lost 5 bases, J lost 8 bases, and 9 bases stayed unmatched. The chain's CDR3 is CASSRTTGNDEQFF. The DNA read from the CDR3 is TGTGCCAGTAGTCGGACGACAGGGAACGATGAG.

As to this clone: The read is 3 residues too short to cover the CDR3 end, so that end is filled in from the germline J gene. V and J are TRBV7-2 and TRBJ2-3, with a weak D call TRBD2 (5 bases). This CDR3 has 15 residues. Germline-derived CDR1 and CDR2 are SGHTA and FQGNSA. Trimming removed 4 bases from V and 5 bases from J, with 16 bases in between. CDR3 residues: CASSWVAFSEDTQYF. The sequenced CDR3 bases are TGTGCCAGCAGCTGGGTAGCGTTCAGCGAAGATACG.